A selection of T cell receptor beta chains follows, all from one sample in a study of T-cell reconstitution after alpha-beta-depleted transplantation in children. In TCRdb, the PCR reads were re-called with MiXCR into one record per CDR3 protein. The table shows approximately 220,000 distinct CDR3 sequences, with 17% occurring only once. The sequencing used PBMCs, mostly from graft donor cells, collected 360 days after TCRalphabeta/CD19-depleted stem cell transplant. These TCRs come from a male patient between 2 and 10 years old who had a stem cell transplant for acute lymphoblastic leukemia, so the T cells may come from the graft donor. Both conserved end residues are trimmed from each CDR3.

>TRBV7-2|TRBJ2-4
ASTRPRLAGHKNIQY
>TRBV4-3|TRBJ2-1
ASTLWTDYNEQF
>TRBV5-1|TRBJ2-6
ASSLGGPGANVLT
>TRBV15|TRBJ2-5
ATSPQGVGVRTQY
>TRBV6-2/TRBV6-3|TRBJ2-1
ASYPGLAGNNEQF
>TRBV5-1|TRBJ2-2
ASQRGSRTGELF
>TRBV20-1|TRBJ1-5
SARPGQGDQPQH
>TRBV29-1|TRBJ2-7
SVVRQGGEQY
>TRBV7-9|TRBJ1-2
ASSPNGAANYGYT
>TRBV27|TRBJ2-2
ASSFSPDRGRRELF
>TRBV6-2/TRBV6-3|TRBJ2-7
ASSSGQGAVYEQY
>TRBV12-3/TRBV12-4|TRBJ1-1
ANQLTGGTEAF
>TRBV15|TRBJ1-5
ATSRSRVAQPQH
>TRBV29-1|TRBJ2-5
SVARTVGRETQY
>TRBV6-1|TRBJ1-2
ASHRGGFPNYGYT
>TRBV7-2|TRBJ2-3
ASSSGTSGVWADTQY
>TRBV12-3/TRBV12-4|TRBJ2-5
ASRDIFEETQY
>TRBV3-1|TRBJ2-6
ASSQIPGANVLT
>TRBV5-6|TRBJ2-3
ASSSERDTQY
>TRBV28|TRBJ2-1
ASHLTGTGDEQF
>TRBV11-1|TRBJ2-1
ASSLVPRDTFQYNEQF
>TRBV11-2|TRBJ2-7
ASRPTGVGEQY
>TRBV4-1|TRBJ2-2
ASTPVNTGELF
>TRBV28|TRBJ2-7
ASNSGQGLYEQY
>TRBV27|TRBJ2-5
ASSRSRDRVGTQY
>TRBV7-6|TRBJ2-5
ASRGAGGYQETQY
>TRBV7-9|TRBJ1-1
ASSSTGSFNDTEAF
>TRBV6-5|TRBJ1-4
ASSSSGGEGEKLF
>TRBV7-2|TRBJ2-3
ASSPLGRGGSKDTQY
>TRBV15|TRBJ2-2
ATSRPGGQGENTGELF
>TRBV12-3/TRBV12-4|TRBJ1-5
ASRGWGADWPQH
>TRBV12-3/TRBV12-4|TRBJ2-1
ASSYDSRGSYNEQF
>TRBV5-1|TRBJ1-2
ASSTDRGGYGYT